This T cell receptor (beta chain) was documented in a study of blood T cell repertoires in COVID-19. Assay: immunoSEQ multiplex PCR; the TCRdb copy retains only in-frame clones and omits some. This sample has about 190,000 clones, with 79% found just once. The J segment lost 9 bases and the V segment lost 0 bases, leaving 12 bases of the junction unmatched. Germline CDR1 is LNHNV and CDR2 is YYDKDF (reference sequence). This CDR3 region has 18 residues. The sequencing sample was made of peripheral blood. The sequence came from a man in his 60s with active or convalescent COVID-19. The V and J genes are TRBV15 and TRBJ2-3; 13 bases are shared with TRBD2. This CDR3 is CATSREGTGTSGTGTQYF. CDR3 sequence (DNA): TGTGCCACCAGCAGAGAAGGAACCGGGACTAGCGGGACTGGAACGCAGTATTTT.